This T cell receptor (beta chain) was sequenced for a study of blood T cell repertoires in COVID-19. About the research overall: Sites across the United States, Italy and Spain contributed samples from acute and convalescent COVID-19. T cells, B-cell-depleted T cells, or PBMCs provided the cDNA or gDNA that served as material.

In the authors' methods: Amplification from reference gene primers served as the basis for estimated nucleated cell counts. TCRdb keeps only in-frame clones here, not all; method: immunoSEQ multiplex PCR. Clonal size and the V and J genes are those of that table, whereas D and trimming came from the DNA. The sample contains 130,000 or so clones, 84% of which appear only once. The J segment lost 1 base and the V segment lost 3 bases, leaving 8 bases of the junction unmatched. Germline CDR1 and CDR2: KGHSH and LQKENI. The CDR3 contains 17 residues. Source material: peripheral blood. The origin of this receptor is a woman older than 75 with acute or convalescent COVID-19. The chain couples TRBV18 to TRBJ2-3; TRBD2 matches at 9 bases. CDR3 DNA sequence: TGTGCCAGCTCACCCGGGGTTAGCGGGAGTGGCACAGATACGCAGTATTTT. It specifies CASSPGVSGSGTDTQYF.